This T cell receptor (beta chain) was identified in a study of glioma-infiltrating T cells. The iRepertoire nested amplicon-rescue multiplex PCR amplified TCR alpha and beta CDR3s from RNA. TCRdb reprocessed the multiplex PCR reads via MiXCR and lists one record per CDR3 protein. The sample includes 6,000 or so distinct CDR3 sequences, more than 25% of them seen just once. There are many counts of this clonotype. The length of the CDR3 is 14 residues. With 2 bases removed from V and 7 bases from J, the gap between germline ends came to 14 bases. Germline V gives CDR1 ENHRY, CDR2 SYGVKD. The clonotype comes from a human donor with low-grade glioma or glioblastoma, undergoing nonglioma brain surgery, or in good health (not recorded which). This chain uses TRBV10-3 with TRBJ2-5; D is uncertain. Sequences were obtained from glioma tissue, nonneoplastic brain tissue, or PBMCs (not recorded which). CDR3 protein: CAISERQVFRTQYF. CDR3 bases: TGTGCCATCAGTGAGCGGCAGGTCTTTAGGACCCAGTACTTC.